Reported below is one T cell receptor (beta chain). Its antigen is as yet unknown. This entry comes from a study of CXCR3-negative and CXCR3-positive naive CD8 T cells. General observations from the study: Compared with CXCR3-negative naive cells, CXCR3-positive naive cells showed more hydrophobic TRB CDR3s.

TRB cDNA libraries were made by UMI-labeled 5' RACE. TCRdb reprocessed the 5' RACE reads and reports one entry per CDR3 protein, with no DNA. Found here are over 100,000 distinct CDR3 sequences; the top ten clones hold about 0.44%. There are 14 residues in the CDR3. The receptor was derived from a human donor in good health. Some clones in this sample may be carry-over from other donors' samples. The sample comprised naive CXCR3- CD8+ T cells from blood. Documented subset: CD45RO-CCR7+CD27+CD95- naive CD8+ T cells lacking CXCR3 (TNR3-). The genes are TRBV12-3 or TRBV12-4 and TRBJ2-7. The CDR3 spells CASSLTGVGYEQYF.